The present T cell receptor beta chain was sequenced within a study of PD-1 blockade in classical Hodgkin lymphoma. Study information: Intravenous delivery of nivolumab at 3 mg/kg to patients occurred every 2 weeks.

Germline loops: CDR1 MNHEY, CDR2 SMNVEV (reference sequence). With 3 bases clipped from V and 4 bases from J, the junction kept 10 bases outside the gene matches. There are 16 residues in the CDR3. On this clone: What it binds is unknown.

Study-wide points: It was reported that newly diagnosed patients had less baseline TCR diversity than healthy donors.

Repertoires were generated with immunoSEQ multiplex PCR, while TCRdb's copy carries only in-frame clones and drops some. The sample lists tens of thousands of clones; around two thirds were seen once. Every patient was affected by relapse after autologous stem cell transplantation, while exposure to brentuximab vedotin was not uniform. This specimen consisted of peripheral blood mononuclear cells (PBMCs), obtained at baseline. This chain uses TRBV27 with TRBJ1-1; 8 bases agree with TRBD1. The clonotype comes from a human donor with classical Hodgkin lymphoma. The DNA of the CDR3 is TGTGCCAGCAGTTTGGCCCGCCCCGACAGGGGCACTGAAGCTTTCTTT. Protein product: CASSLARPDRGTEAFF.